Here is one T cell receptor (beta chain) with its context. The target antigen is unknown. The PCR used 60 Vbeta and 13 Jbeta primers. Profiling relied on immunoSEQ multiplex PCR, and the TCRdb table lists in-frame clones only, not all of them. Here the sample spans approximately 140,000 clones, 82% being singletons. The data were taken from a study of cytomegalovirus exposure and HLA in healthy donors. Study-wide points: Analyses of presence/absence relied on an assumption of roughly uniform sequencing depth across donors.

CDR3 length: 17 amino acids. V was pared by 0 bases and J by 3 bases, with 17 bases between. The V gene's germline CDR1 is LNHDA and CDR2 SQIVND (reference sequence). The chain links TRBV19 to TRBJ1-2, with D perhaps TRBD1 (5 bases). The source of this sequence is a young man in good health and CMV-seropositive. The sequencing sample was made of PBMCs. CDR3 nucleotide sequence: TGTGCCAGTAGTATAGATCCCATCGCAGGGAGGGACTATGGCTACACCTTC. It is translated as CASSIDPIAGRDYGYTF.